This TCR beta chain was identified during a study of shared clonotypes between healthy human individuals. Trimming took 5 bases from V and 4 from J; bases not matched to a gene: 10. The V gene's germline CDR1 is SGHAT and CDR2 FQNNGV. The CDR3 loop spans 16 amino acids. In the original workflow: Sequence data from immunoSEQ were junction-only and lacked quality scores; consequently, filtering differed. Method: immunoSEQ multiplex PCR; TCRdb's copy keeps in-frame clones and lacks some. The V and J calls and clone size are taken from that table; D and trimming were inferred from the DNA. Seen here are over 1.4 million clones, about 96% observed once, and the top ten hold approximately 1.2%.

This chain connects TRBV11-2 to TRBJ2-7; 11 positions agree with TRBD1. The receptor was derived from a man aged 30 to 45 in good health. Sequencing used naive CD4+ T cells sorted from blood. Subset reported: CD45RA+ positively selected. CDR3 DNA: TGTGCCAGCAGCCTGGGGCCCGGGACAGGGGGTTACGAGCAGTACTTC. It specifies CASSLGPGTGGYEQYF.